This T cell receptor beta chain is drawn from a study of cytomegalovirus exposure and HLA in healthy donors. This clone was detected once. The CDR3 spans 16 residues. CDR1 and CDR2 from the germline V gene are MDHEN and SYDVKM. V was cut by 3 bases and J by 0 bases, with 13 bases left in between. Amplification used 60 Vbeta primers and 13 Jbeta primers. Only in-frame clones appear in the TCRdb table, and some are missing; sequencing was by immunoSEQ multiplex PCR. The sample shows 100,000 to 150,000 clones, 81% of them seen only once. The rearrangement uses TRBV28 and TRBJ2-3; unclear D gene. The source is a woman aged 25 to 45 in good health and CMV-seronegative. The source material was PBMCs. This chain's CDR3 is CASSFWPGKSTDTQYF. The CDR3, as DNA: TGTGCCAGCAGTTTTTGGCCAGGAAAAAGCACAGATACGCAGTATTTT.